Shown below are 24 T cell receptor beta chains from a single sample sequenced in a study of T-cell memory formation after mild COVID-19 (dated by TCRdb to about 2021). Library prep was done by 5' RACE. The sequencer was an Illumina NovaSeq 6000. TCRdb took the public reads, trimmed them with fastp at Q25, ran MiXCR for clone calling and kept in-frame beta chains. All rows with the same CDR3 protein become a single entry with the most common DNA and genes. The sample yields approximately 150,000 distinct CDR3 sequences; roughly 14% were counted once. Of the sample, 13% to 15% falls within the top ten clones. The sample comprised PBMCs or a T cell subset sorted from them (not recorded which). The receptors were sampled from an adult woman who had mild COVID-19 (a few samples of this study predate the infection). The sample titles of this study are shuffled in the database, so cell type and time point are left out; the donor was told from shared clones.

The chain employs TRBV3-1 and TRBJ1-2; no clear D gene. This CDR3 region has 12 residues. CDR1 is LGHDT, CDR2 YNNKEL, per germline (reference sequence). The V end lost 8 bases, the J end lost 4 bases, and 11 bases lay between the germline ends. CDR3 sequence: CASGPGPYGYTF. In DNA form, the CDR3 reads TGTGCCAGCGGGCCGGGCCCCTATGGCTACACCTTC.

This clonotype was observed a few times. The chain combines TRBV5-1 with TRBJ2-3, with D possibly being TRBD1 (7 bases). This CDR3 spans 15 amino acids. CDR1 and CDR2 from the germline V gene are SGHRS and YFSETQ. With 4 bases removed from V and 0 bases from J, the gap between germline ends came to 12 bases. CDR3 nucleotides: TGCGCCAGCAGCGCGGGACAGACTAGCACAGATACGCAGTATTTT. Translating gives CASSAGQTSTDTQYF.

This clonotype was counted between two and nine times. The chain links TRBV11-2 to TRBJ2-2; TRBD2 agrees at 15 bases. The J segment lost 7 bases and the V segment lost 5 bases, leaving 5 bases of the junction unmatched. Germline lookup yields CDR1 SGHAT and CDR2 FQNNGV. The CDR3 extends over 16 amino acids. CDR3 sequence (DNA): TGTGCCAGCAGCGGACTAGCGGGAGGGTTTATCGGGGAGCTGTTTTTT. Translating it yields CASSGLAGGFIGELFF.

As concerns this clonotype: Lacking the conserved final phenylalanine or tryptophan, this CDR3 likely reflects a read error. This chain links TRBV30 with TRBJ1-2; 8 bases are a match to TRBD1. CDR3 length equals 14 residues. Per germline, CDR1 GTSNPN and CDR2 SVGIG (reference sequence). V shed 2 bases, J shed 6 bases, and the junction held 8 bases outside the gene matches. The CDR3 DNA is TGTGCCTGGAGTCCCGGACAGGGAGATAATGGCTACACCTTA. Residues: CAWSPGQGDNGYTL.

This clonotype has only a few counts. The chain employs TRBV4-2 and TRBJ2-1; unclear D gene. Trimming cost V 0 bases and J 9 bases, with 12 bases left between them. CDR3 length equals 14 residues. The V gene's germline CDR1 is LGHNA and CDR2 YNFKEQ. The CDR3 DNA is TGTGCCAGCAGCCAAGAGGTTAGCTACCCTGAGCAGTTCTTC. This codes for CASSQEVSYPEQFF.

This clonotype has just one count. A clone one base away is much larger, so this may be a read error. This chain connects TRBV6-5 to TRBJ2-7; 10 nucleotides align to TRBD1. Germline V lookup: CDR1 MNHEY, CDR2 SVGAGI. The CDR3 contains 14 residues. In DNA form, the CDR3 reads TGTGCCAGCAGATGGACAGGGGGGGCCCACGAGAAGTACTTC. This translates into CASRWTGGAHEKYF.

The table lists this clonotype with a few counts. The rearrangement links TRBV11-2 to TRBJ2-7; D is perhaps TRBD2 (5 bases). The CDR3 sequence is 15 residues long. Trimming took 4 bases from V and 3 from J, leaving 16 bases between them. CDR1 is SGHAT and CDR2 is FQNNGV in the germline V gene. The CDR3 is CASSSSGVPVYEQYF. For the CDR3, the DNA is TGTGCCAGCAGCTCCAGCGGAGTCCCCGTCTACGAGCAGTACTTC.

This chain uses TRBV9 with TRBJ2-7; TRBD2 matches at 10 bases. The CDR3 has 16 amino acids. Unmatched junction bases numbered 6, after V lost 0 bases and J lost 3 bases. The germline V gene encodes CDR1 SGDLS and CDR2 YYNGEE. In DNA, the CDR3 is TGTGCCAGCAGCGTAGAGGGTAGCGGGGGGCACTACGAGCAGTACTTC. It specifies CASSVEGSGGHYEQYF.

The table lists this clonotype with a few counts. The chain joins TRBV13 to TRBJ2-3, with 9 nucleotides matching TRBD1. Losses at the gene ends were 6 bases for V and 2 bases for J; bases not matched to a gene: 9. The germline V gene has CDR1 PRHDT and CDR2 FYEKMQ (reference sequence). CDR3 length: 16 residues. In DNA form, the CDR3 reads TGTGCCAGCAGTCCCGAACAGGGGGCCAACACAGATACGCAGTATTTT. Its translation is CASSPEQGANTDTQYF.

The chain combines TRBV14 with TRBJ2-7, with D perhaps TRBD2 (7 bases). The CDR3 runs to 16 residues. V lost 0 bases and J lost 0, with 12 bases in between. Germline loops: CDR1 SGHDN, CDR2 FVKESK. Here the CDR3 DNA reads TGTGCCAGCAGCCAAGACGGGGGGCTGATCTCCTACGAGCAGTACTTC. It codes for CASSQDGGLISYEQYF.

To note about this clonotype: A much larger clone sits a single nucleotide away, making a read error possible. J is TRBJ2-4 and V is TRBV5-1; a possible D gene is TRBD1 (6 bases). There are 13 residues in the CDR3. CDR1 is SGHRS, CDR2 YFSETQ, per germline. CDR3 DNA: TGCGACAGCAGCTTGGGTCAGGGGTTCATTCAGTACTTC. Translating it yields CDSSLGQGFIQYF.

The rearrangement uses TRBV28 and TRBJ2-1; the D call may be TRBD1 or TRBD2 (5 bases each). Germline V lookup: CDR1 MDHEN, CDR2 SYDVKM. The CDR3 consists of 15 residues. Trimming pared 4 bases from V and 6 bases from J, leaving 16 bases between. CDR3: CASSSSVSGPNEQFF. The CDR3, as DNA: TGTGCCAGCAGTTCGTCCGTCTCGGGACCCAATGAGCAGTTCTTC.

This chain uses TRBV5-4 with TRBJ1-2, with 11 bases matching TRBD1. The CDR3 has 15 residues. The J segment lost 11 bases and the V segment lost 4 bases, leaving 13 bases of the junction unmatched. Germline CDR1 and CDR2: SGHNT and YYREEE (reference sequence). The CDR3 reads CASSKGQGASKGYTF. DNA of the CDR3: TGTGCCAGCAGCAAAGGACAGGGGGCCTCTAAAGGGTACACCTTC. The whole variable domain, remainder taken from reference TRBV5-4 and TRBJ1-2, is ETGVTQSPTHLIKTRGQQVTLRCSSQSGHNTVSWYQQALGQGPQFIFQYYREEENGRGNFPPRFSGLQFPNYSSELNVNALELDDSALYLCASSKGQGASKGYTFGSGTRLTVV.

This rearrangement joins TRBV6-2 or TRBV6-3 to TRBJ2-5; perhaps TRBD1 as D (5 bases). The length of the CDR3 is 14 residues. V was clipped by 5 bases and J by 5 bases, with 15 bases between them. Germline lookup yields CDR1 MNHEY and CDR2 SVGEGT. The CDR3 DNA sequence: TGTGCCAGCAGTGCCTTTATAAGGGGTGAGACCCAGTACTTC. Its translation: CASSAFIRGETQYF.

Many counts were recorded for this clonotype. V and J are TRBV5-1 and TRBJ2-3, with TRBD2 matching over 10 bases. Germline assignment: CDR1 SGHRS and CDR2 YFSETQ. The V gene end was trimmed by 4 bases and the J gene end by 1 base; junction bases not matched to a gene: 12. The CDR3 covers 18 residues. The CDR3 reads CASSHLPTGTSGTDTQYF. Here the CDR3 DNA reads TGCGCCAGCAGCCATCTCCCCACCGGGACTAGCGGCACAGATACGCAGTATTTT.

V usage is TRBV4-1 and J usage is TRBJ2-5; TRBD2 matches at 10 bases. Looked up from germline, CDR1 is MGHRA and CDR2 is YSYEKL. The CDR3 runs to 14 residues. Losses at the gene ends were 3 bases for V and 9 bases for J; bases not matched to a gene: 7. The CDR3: CASSQTSGCHPQYF. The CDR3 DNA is TGCGCCAGCAGCCAGACTAGCGGGTGCCACCCCCAGTACTTC.

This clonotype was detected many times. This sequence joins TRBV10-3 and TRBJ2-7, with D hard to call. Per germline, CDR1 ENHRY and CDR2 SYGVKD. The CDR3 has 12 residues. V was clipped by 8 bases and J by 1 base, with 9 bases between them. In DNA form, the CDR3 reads TGTGCCATCGGTAAAGTTTCCTACGAGCAGTACTTC. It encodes CAIGKVSYEQYF.

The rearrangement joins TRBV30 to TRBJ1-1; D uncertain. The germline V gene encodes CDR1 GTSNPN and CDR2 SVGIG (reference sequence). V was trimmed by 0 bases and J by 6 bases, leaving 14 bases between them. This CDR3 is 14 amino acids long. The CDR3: CAWSVRAVGAEAFF. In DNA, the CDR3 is TGTGCCTGGAGTGTACGAGCCGTCGGCGCTGAAGCTTTCTTT.

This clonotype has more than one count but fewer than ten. CDR3 coding DNA: TGTGCCAGCAGTTACAATGCTGAAGCTTTCTTT. Its protein is CASSYNAEAFF. This rearrangement joins TRBV6-2 or TRBV6-3 to TRBJ1-1; D unresolved. Per germline, CDR1 MNHEY and CDR2 SVGEGT. Trimming cost V 2 bases and J 6 bases, with 4 bases left between them. The CDR3 covers 11 residues.

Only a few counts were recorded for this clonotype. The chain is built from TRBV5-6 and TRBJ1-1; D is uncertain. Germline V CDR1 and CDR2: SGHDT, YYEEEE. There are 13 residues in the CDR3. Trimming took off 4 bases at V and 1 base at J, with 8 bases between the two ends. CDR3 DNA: TGTGCCAGCAGCCCACCCGGGAACACTGAAGCTTTCTTT. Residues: CASSPPGNTEAFF.

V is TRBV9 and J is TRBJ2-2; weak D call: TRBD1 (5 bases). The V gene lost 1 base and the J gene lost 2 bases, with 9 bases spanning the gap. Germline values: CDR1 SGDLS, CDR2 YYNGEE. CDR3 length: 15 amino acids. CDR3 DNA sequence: TGTGCCAGCAGCGTATTCAGGGAAAACACCGGGGAGCTGTTTTTT. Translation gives CASSVFRENTGELFF. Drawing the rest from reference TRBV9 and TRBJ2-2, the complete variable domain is DSGVTQTPKHLITATGQRVTLRCSPRSGDLSVYWYQQSLDQGLQFLIQYYNGEERAKGNILERFSAQQFPDLHSELNLSSLELGDSALYFCASSVFRENTGELFFGEGSRLTVL.

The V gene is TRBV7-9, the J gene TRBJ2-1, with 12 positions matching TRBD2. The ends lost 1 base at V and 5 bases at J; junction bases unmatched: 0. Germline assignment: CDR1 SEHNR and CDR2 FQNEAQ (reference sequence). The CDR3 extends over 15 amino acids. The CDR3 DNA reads TGTGCCAGCAGCTTAGGGACTAGCGGGAACAATGAGCAGTTCTTC. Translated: CASSLGTSGNNEQFF.

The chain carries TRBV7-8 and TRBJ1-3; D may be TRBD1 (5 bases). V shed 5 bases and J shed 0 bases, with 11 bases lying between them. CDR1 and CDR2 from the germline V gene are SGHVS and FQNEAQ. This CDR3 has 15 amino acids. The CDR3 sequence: CASSQRQNSGNTIYF. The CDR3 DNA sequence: TGTGCCAGCAGCCAAAGACAGAACTCTGGAAACACCATATATTTT.

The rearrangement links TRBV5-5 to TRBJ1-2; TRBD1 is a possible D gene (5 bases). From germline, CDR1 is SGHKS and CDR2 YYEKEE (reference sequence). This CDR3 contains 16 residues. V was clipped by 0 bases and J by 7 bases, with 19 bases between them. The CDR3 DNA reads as TGTGCCAGCAGCTTGGAGCACAGGCCTCCCGGCGGTGGCTACACCTTC. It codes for CASSLEHRPPGGGYTF. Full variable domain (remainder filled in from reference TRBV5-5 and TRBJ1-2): DAGVTQSPTHLIKTRGQQVTLRCSPISGHKSVSWYQQVLGQGPQFIFQYYEKEERGRGNFPDRFSARQFPNYSSELNVNALLLGDSALYLCASSLEHRPPGGGYTFGSGTRLTVV.